A selection of T cell receptor beta chains follows, all from one sample in a study of T cells in Graves' hyperthyroidism and ophthalmopathy. TCRdb used MiXCR to reprocess the multiplex PCR reads, holding one entry per CDR3 protein. In the table there are 95,000 to 110,000 distinct CDR3 sequences, 15% to 20% of which are singletons. Material: blood. All receptors come from a woman in her fifties or sixties with Graves' hyperthyroidism. CDR3s include the opening cysteine and the closing phenylalanine or tryptophan. The order of the fields is D gene, V gene, clone size, J gene, CDR3 DNA, CDR3 protein. A D gene is named only where the DNA matches it firmly. Size is stated for part of the rows, as once, few or many counts, or as a class when the clone is expanded.

>.|TRBV7-9|many|TRBJ2-5
TGTGCCAGCAGAGGGGGAACTGCCGGCCGAGAGACCCAGTACTTC
CASRGGTAGRETQYF
>.|TRBV27|.|TRBJ2-5
TGTGCCAGCGGTTTGGTTTCCGCGTTGGCGAGGGACCTGACCCAGTACTTC
CASGLVSALARDLTQYF
>TRBD1|TRBV12-3/TRBV12-4|.|TRBJ1-5
TGTGCCAGCAGTACCGAGACAGGGGGCAATCAGCCCCAGCATTTT
CASSTETGGNQPQHF
>.|TRBV10-2|many|TRBJ1-1
TGCGCCAGCAGTGAGCTTGGGGGCCAGTGGAACACTGAAGCTTTCTTT
CASSELGGQWNTEAFF
>TRBD2|TRBV12-3/TRBV12-4|.|TRBJ2-3
TGTGCCAGCAGTTATTTGGGTTTAGCGGGGCCCAGCACAGATACGCAGTATTTT
CASSYLGLAGPSTDTQYF
>TRBD1|TRBV19|many|TRBJ1-1
TGTGCCAGTAGTCTCATAGGGACAGTGAACACTGAAGCTTTCTTT
CASSLIGTVNTEAFF
>.|TRBV29-1|few|TRBJ2-1
TGCAGCGTGACAACAATTAACAATGAGCAGTTCTTC
CSVTTINNEQFF
>.|TRBV6-1|many|TRBJ1-5
TGTGCCAGCAGTGATATCTGGGACACAAATCAGCCCCAGCATTTT
CASSDIWDTNQPQHF
>.|TRBV18|many|TRBJ2-3
TGTGCCAGCTCACCATATGGAAGGGCAGATACGCAGTATTTT
CASSPYGRADTQYF
>TRBD2|TRBV27|many|TRBJ2-7
TGTGCCAGCAGTGTGACTAGCGGGACCACCTACGAGCAGTACTTC
CASSVTSGTTYEQYF
>.|TRBV27|many|TRBJ2-1
TGTGCCAGCAGTCGGGAGGGACAGCCTTTTCTTGAGCAGTTCTTC
CASSREGQPFLEQFF